The clone carrying this T cell receptor (beta chain) was detected a few times. This record belongs to a study of regulatory T cells in long-lasting Graves disease. Time point specified: persistent/refractory GD, antithyroid drugs over 5 years with positive TRAb. Following extraction of RNA from PBMCs, that RNA was used to make the TCR library. Building of the TCR beta libraries involved iRepertoire HTBI primers and Arm-PCR of CDR3 regions. TCRdb re-derived calls from the multiplex PCR reads in MiXCR, one entry per CDR3 protein. The sample shows around 460,000 distinct CDR3 sequences, under 25% of them seen only once. The CDR3 runs 15 residues. V gave up 3 bases and J gave up 8 bases, with 16 bases separating them. CDR1 is LNHNV, CDR2 YYDKDF, per germline (reference sequence).

This receptor was obtained from a female donor with Graves disease. Sample: peripheral blood mononuclear cells (PBMCs), taken when the disease was refractory, from a patient treated with antithyroid drugs. The chain combines TRBV15 with TRBJ1-4; a possible D gene is TRBD1 (6 bases). CDR3 in amino acids: CATSSKTGIVEKLFF. CDR3 bases: TGTGCCACCAGCAGCAAAACAGGGATCGTAGAAAAACTGTTTTTT.